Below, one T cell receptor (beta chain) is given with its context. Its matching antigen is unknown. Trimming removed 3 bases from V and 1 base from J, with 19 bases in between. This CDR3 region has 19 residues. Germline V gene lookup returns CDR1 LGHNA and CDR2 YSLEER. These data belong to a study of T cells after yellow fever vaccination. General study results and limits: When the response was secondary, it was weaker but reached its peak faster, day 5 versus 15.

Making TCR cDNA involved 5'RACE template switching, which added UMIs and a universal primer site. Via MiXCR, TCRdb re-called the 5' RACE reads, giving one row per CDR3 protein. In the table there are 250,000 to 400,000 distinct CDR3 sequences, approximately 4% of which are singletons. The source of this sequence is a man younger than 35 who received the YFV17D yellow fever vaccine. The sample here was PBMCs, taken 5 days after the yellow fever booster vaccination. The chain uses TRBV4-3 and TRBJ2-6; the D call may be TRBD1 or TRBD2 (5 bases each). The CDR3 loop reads CASSHRSGTPRSGANVLTF. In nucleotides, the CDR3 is TGCGCCAGCAGCCATCGATCCGGGACGCCAAGATCTGGGGCCAACGTCCTGACTTTC.